The 26 T cell receptor beta chains below all came from one sample that was sequenced in a study of cytomegalovirus exposure and HLA in healthy donors. A multiplex PCR was run with 60 Vbeta primers and 13 Jbeta primers. The data were produced by immunoSEQ multiplex PCR, yet TCRdb's version contains in-frame clones alone and is incomplete. The table has a few hundred thousand clones, approximately 80% seen once. The sample consisted of PBMCs. These receptors came from a girl aged 2-10 years in good health and CMV-seronegative.

The V and J genes are TRBV9 and TRBJ2-2; unclear D gene. The CDR3 covers 13 residues. CDR1 is SGDLS and CDR2 is YYNGEE in the germline V gene. V lost 2 bases and J 2 bases, leaving 4 bases between the germline ends. The CDR3 sequence: CASSVINTGELFF. CDR3 sequence (DNA): TGTGCCAGCAGCGTTATAAACACCGGGGAGCTGTTTTTT.

J is TRBJ2-1 and V is TRBV15; a possible D gene is TRBD2 (6 bases). Germline assignment: CDR1 LNHNV and CDR2 YYDKDF (reference sequence). The CDR3 has 15 amino acids. V dropped 0 bases and J dropped 9 bases, with 15 bases sitting between them. CDR3 residues: CATSRDRGVGGEQFF. The CDR3 nucleotides read TGTGCCACCAGCAGAGATCGGGGAGTCGGGGGTGAGCAGTTCTTC. Combining the CDR3 with reference TRBV15 and TRBJ2-1 gives the whole variable domain DAMVIQNPRYQVTQFGKPVTLSCSQTLNHNVMYWYQQKSSQAPKLLFHYYDKDFNNEADTPDNFQSRRPNTSFCFLDIRSPGLGDTAMYLCATSRDRGVGGEQFFGPGTRLTVL.

This chain uses TRBV9 with TRBJ2-3; 7 nucleotides match TRBD2. The V segment lost 0 bases and the J segment 0 bases; nucleotides outside the gene matches: 7. The CDR3 is made up of 17 amino acids. CDR1 SGDLS and CDR2 YYNGEE come from the germline V gene. Here the CDR3 reads CASSVGQGGFSTDTQYF. The DNA of the CDR3 is TGTGCCAGCAGCGTAGGGCAGGGAGGGTTTAGCACAGATACGCAGTATTTT.

The genes are TRBV29-1 and TRBJ1-2; D is ambiguous. The CDR3 has 11 amino acids. Germline V gene lookup returns CDR1 SQVTM and CDR2 ANQGSEA. The V end lost 6 bases, the J end lost 7 bases, and 12 bases lay between the germline ends. CDR3 residues: CSVESAGGYTF. The DNA of the CDR3 is TGCAGCGTCGAATCAGCGGGTGGCTACACCTTC.

The V gene is TRBV6-1, the J gene TRBJ2-7; 8 nucleotides agree with TRBD2. CDR1 MNHNS and CDR2 SASEGT come from the germline V gene. Trimming removed 2 bases from V and 3 bases from J; junction bases left unmatched: 6. The CDR3 spans 15 residues. The CDR3 DNA sequence: TGTGCCAGCAGTGAACAACTAGCGGACTACTACGAGCAGTACTTC. Amino acid sequence: CASSEQLADYYEQYF.

The chain carries TRBV28 and TRBJ2-1; 10 bases match TRBD2. Germline CDR1 reads MDHEN; CDR2 reads SYDVKM. The ends lost 2 bases at V and 1 base at J; junction bases unmatched: 2. The CDR3 loop spans 16 amino acids. Here the CDR3 reads CASSLASGGSYNEQFF. The CDR3 region has the DNA TGTGCCAGCAGTTTAGCTAGCGGGGGTTCCTACAATGAGCAGTTCTTC.

The V gene is TRBV7-3, the J gene TRBJ1-1; 7 positions agree with TRBD1. Germline CDR1 SGHTA, CDR2 FQGTGA. The J segment lost 2 bases and the V segment lost 2 bases, leaving 11 bases of the junction unmatched. The CDR3 sequence is 17 residues long. The CDR3, as DNA: TGTGCCAGCAGCTTATCGCCCCGGGGACAGAGAAACACTGAAGCTTTCTTT. Translating it yields CASSLSPRGQRNTEAFF.

The chain carries TRBV6-6 and TRBJ2-7; D may be TRBD2 (6 bases). Germline values: CDR1 MNHNY, CDR2 SVGAGI (reference sequence). CDR3 size: 11 residues. V was clipped by 7 bases and J by 7 bases, with 11 bases between them. The CDR3 region is CASTGVGEQYF. The CDR3 nucleotides are TGTGCCAGCACGGGGGTGGGGGAGCAGTACTTC.

The chain joins TRBV11-3 to TRBJ2-2, with TRBD1 as a possible D gene (5 bases). The CDR3 runs to 13 residues. Looked up from germline, CDR1 is SGHNT and CDR2 is YENEEA. The V end was cut by 5 bases, the J end by 5 bases, with 9 bases between. The CDR3 bases are TGTGCCAGCAGCACAGGTGGGACCGGGGAGCTGTTTTTT. Protein sequence: CASSTGGTGELFF.

This clone was found a few times. This chain uses TRBV30 with TRBJ1-1, with D maybe TRBD1 (5 bases). The V end was cut by 1 base, the J end by 8 bases, with 11 bases between. This CDR3 is 12 amino acids long. Looked up from germline, CDR1 is GTSNPN and CDR2 is SVGIG (reference sequence). CDR3 loop: CAWSGDSGEAFF. CDR3 DNA sequence: TGTGCCTGGAGTGGGGACTCGGGGGAAGCTTTCTTT.

Remarks on this clone: Other DNA sequences in this sample translate to the same CDR3. The CDR3 region has the DNA TGTGCCAGTAGTATAAGGGGTCAGCCCCAGCATTTT. Protein product: CASSIRGQPQHF. The V gene is TRBV19, the J gene TRBJ1-5, with D possibly TRBD1 on 5 matching bases. The CDR3 has 12 amino acids. V was pared by 2 bases and J by 6 bases, with 5 bases between. In germline, CDR1 is LNHDA, CDR2 SQIVND (reference sequence).

This chain connects TRBV7-9 to TRBJ1-1; 7 bases map to TRBD1. V dropped 5 bases and J dropped 1; count of bases not matched to a gene: 4. The CDR3 has 14 amino acids. CDR1 is SEHNR, CDR2 FQNEAQ, per germline (reference sequence). DNA of the CDR3: TGTGCCAGCAGCCGGGGACAGAGGAACACTGAAGCTTTCTTT. This translates into CASSRGQRNTEAFF. Complete variable domain (other parts from reference TRBV7-9 and TRBJ1-1): DTGVSQNPRHKITKRGQNVTFRCDPISEHNRLYWYRQTLGQGPEFLTYFQNEAQLEKSRLLSDRFSAERPKGSFSTLEIQRTEQGDSAMYLCASSRGQRNTEAFFGQGTRLTVV.

The rearrangement links TRBV7-9 to TRBJ2-6; weak D call: TRBD2 (5 bases). V was cut by 5 bases and J by 0 bases, with 20 bases left in between. The CDR3 spans 19 residues. The germline CDR1 and CDR2 sequences are SEHNR and FQNEAQ (reference sequence). CDR3 DNA sequence: TGTGCCAGCAGCACCCCCCTCCAATATGCGGGCTCTGGGGCCAACGTCCTGACTTTC. This translates into CASSTPLQYAGSGANVLTF.

This clone turned up a few times. This rearrangement joins TRBV30 to TRBJ2-5, with TRBD1 identical over 11 bases. The J segment lost 5 bases and the V segment lost 7 bases, leaving 12 bases of the junction unmatched. The germline CDR1 and CDR2 sequences are GTSNPN and SVGIG (reference sequence). CDR3 length: 15 amino acids. The CDR3 nucleotides read TGTGCCTTCCCACCCCGGGACAGGGGGAGGGAGACCCAGTACTTC. As protein: CAFPPRDRGRETQYF.

The chain joins TRBV5-3 to TRBJ1-1, with a possible D match to TRBD1 (6 bases). TRBV5-3 is an ORF for which the function is uncertain. V lost 4 bases and J 0 bases, leaving 10 bases between the germline ends. This CDR3 is built from 14 residues. CDR3 sequence: CARSPGQLNTEAFF. Here the CDR3 DNA reads TGTGCCAGAAGCCCCGGACAGCTGAACACTGAAGCTTTCTTT.

This rearrangement joins TRBV6-4 to TRBJ2-3, with 9 bases lining up with TRBD2. V lost 3 bases, J lost 4 bases, and 8 bases stayed unmatched. The CDR3 is 16 residues long. The germline gives CDR1 MRHNA, CDR2 SNTAGT. The CDR3 spells CASSEKEAGGSDTQYF. For the CDR3, the DNA is TGTGCCAGCAGTGAAAAAGAAGCGGGGGGTTCAGATACGCAGTATTTT.

Only a few counts were recorded for this clone. The V gene is TRBV28, the J gene TRBJ2-1; possible D gene TRBD1, 5 bases. The CDR3 length is 16 residues. The ends were cut back, 5 bases at V and 2 bases at J, with 16 bases in the middle. Germline CDR1 reads MDHEN; CDR2 reads SYDVKM. The CDR3 DNA is TGTGCCAGCAGTCCCTCATTTCAGGGCGCCTACAATGAGCAGTTCTTC. As protein: CASSPSFQGAYNEQFF.

The chain has TRBV7-6 and TRBJ2-7, with no clear D. CDR1 is SGHVS and CDR2 is FNYEAQ in the germline V gene. The CDR3 runs 13 residues. V was cut by 1 base and J by 4 bases, with 8 bases left in between. CDR3 residues: CASSLGFGYEQYF. For the CDR3, the DNA is TGTGCCAGCAGCTTAGGGTTCGGGTACGAGCAGTACTTC.

V usage is TRBV28 and J usage is TRBJ2-3, with TRBD1 matching over 7 bases. The germline V gene encodes CDR1 MDHEN and CDR2 SYDVKM. There are 15 residues in the CDR3. Trimming took 5 bases from V and 0 from J; bases not matched to a gene: 5. The CDR3: CASSGDSSSTDTQYF. The DNA for the CDR3 is TGTGCCAGCAGTGGGGACAGCTCTAGCACAGATACGCAGTATTTT.

This sequence joins TRBV19 and TRBJ1-2; the match to TRBD1 covers 8 bases. J gave up 4 bases and V 6 bases, and 7 bases lay outside the gene matches. Looked up from germline, CDR1 is LNHDA and CDR2 is SQIVND (reference sequence). This CDR3 comprises 14 residues. The CDR3: CASRSTGAAYGYTF. The CDR3 nucleotides are TGTGCCAGTAGATCGACAGGGGCGGCCTATGGCTACACCTTC.

The chain couples TRBV25-1 to TRBJ1-4; 7 bases are shared with TRBD1. Germline lookup yields CDR1 MGHDK and CDR2 SYGVNS. CDR3 length: 15 amino acids. With 5 bases clipped from V and 2 bases from J, the junction kept 5 bases outside the gene matches. CDR3: CASSRQGLTNEKLFF. In DNA, the CDR3 is TGTGCCAGCAGTCGACAGGGACTTACTAATGAAAAACTGTTTTTT.

This clone was seen only a few times. This rearrangement joins TRBV30 to TRBJ1-2; 10 bases are shared with TRBD1. The ends lost 4 bases at V and 8 bases at J; junction bases unmatched: 7. The germline CDR1 and CDR2 sequences are GTSNPN and SVGIG (reference sequence). The CDR3 is 13 amino acids. As DNA, the CDR3 is TGTGCCTGGACCTCCGGGACAGGGGTCGGCTACACCTTC. It encodes CAWTSGTGVGYTF.

V gene TRBV6-6 combines with J gene TRBJ2-7; 8 positions agree with TRBD1. Germline CDR1 reads MNHNY; CDR2 reads SVGAGI (reference sequence). CDR3 length: 14 residues. The V and J ends lost 1 base and 5 bases, in that order; junction bases with no gene match: 4. The CDR3 sequence is CASSYWLDRDEQYF. The CDR3, as DNA: TGTGCCAGCAGTTACTGGTTGGACAGGGACGAGCAGTACTTC.

The J gene is TRBJ2-1, the V gene TRBV4-1; 10 bases are a match to TRBD2. Germline assignment: CDR1 MGHRA and CDR2 YSYEKL. V shed 1 base and J 7 bases; nucleotides not matched to a gene: 10. This CDR3 has 17 amino acids. In DNA form, the CDR3 reads TGCGCCAGCAGCCAAGTCACTAGCGGGGCAGGGAGAAATGAGCAGTTCTTC. Its protein is CASSQVTSGAGRNEQFF.

The chain recombines TRBV6-5 with TRBJ1-1; D call uncertain. Trimming shortened V by 3 bases and J by 4 bases, and 9 bases separated the two germline ends. The germline gives CDR1 MNHEY, CDR2 SVGAGI. This CDR3 has 13 amino acids. The CDR3 is CASSYGLGTEAFF. CDR3 coding DNA: TGTGCCAGCAGTTATGGGCTTGGCACTGAAGCTTTCTTT.

The V and J genes are TRBV2 and TRBJ2-5; 13 nucleotides agree with TRBD2. The J segment lost 3 bases and the V segment lost 4 bases, leaving 8 bases of the junction unmatched. The CDR3 is 17 amino acids. The germline CDR1 and CDR2 sequences are SNHLY and FYNNEI. The chain's CDR3 is CASSGRLAGGTKETQYF. The CDR3 DNA follows: TGTGCCAGCAGTGGGAGACTAGCGGGGGGAACAAAAGAGACCCAGTACTTC. Full variable domain (missing parts from reference TRBV2 and TRBJ2-5): EPEVTQTPSHQVTQMGQEVILRCVPISNHLYFYWYRQILGQKVEFLVSFYNNEISEKSEIFDDQFSVERPDGSNFTLKIRSTKLEDSAMYFCASSGRLAGGTKETQYFGPGTRLLVL.